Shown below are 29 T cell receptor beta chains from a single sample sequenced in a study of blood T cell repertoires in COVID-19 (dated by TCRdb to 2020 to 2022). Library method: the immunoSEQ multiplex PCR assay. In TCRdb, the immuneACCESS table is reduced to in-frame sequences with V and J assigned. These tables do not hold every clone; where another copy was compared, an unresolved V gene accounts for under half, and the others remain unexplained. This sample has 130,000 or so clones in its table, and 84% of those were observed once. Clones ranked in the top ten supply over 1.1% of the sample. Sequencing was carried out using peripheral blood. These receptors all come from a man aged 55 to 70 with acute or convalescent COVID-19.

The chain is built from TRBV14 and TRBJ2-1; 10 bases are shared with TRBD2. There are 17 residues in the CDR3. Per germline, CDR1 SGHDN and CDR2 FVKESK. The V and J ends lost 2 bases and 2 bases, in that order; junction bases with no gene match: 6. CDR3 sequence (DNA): TGTGCCAGCAGCCAATCCTTACTAGCGGGAACCTACAATGAGCAGTTCTTC. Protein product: CASSQSLLAGTYNEQFF.

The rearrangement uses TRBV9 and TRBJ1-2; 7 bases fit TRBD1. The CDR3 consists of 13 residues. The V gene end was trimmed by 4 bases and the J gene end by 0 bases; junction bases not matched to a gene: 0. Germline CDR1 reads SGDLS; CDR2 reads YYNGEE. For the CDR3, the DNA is TGTGCCAGCAGCAGGGGGCCTAACTATGGCTACACCTTC. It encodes CASSRGPNYGYTF.

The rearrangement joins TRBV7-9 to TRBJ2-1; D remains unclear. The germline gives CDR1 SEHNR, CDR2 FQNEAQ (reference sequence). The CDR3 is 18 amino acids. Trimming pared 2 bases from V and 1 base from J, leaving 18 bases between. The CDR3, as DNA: TGTGCCAGCAGCTTAACCCTCTCGAGCCTAAGTTCCTACAATGAGCAGTTCTTC. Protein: CASSLTLSSLSSYNEQFF.

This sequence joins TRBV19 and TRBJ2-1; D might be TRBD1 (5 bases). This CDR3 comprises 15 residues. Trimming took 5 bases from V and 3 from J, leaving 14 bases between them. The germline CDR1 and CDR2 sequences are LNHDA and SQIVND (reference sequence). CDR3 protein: CASSSAKGVYNEQFF. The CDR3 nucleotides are TGTGCCAGTAGTTCCGCAAAAGGGGTCTACAATGAGCAGTTCTTC.

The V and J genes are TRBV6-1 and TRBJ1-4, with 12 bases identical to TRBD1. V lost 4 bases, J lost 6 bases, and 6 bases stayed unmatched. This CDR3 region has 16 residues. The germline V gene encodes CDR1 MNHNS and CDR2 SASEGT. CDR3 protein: CASSAGTGGNYEKLFF. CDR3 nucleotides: TGTGCCAGCAGTGCAGGGACAGGGGGCAATTATGAAAAACTGTTTTTT.

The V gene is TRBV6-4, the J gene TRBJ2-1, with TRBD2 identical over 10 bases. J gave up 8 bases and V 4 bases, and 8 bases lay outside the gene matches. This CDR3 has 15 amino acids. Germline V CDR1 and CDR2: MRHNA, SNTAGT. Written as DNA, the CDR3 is TGTGCCAGCAGTGCGGGACTAGCGACTAGGCATGAGCAGTTCTTC. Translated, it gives CASSAGLATRHEQFF.

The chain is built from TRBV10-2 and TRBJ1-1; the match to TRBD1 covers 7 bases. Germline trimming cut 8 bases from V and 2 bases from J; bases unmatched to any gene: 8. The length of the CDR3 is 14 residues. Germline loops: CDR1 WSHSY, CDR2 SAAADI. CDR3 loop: CASLSHRGNTEAFF. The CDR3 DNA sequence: TGCGCCAGCCTATCCCACAGGGGTAACACTGAAGCTTTCTTT.

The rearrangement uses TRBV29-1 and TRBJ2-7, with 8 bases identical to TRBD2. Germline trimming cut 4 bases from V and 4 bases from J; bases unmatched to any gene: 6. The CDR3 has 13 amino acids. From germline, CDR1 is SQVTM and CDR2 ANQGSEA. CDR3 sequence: CSVASGSRYEQYF. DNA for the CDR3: TGCAGCGTTGCCAGCGGGAGTAGGTACGAGCAGTACTTC.

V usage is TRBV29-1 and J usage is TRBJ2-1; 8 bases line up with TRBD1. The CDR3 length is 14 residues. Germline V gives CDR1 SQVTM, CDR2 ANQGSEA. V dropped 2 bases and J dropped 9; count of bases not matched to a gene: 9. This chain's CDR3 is CSVERTGNQGEQFF. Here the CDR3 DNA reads TGCAGCGTTGAACGGACAGGGAATCAGGGTGAGCAGTTCTTC.

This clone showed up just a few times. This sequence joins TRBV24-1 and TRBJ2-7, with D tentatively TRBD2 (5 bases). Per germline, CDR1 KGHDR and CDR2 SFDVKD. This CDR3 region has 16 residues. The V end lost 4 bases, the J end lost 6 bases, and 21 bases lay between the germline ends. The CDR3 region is CATSDSSGLRPSEQYF. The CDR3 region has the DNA TGTGCCACCAGTGACTCATCAGGACTTCGTCCTTCCGAGCAGTACTTC.

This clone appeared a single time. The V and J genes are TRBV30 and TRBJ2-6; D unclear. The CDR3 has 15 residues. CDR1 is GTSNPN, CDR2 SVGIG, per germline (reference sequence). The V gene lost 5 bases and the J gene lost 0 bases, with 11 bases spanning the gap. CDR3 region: CAWQLAGSGANVLTF. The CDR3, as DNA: TGTGCCTGGCAACTGGCAGGCTCTGGGGCCAACGTCCTGACTTTC.

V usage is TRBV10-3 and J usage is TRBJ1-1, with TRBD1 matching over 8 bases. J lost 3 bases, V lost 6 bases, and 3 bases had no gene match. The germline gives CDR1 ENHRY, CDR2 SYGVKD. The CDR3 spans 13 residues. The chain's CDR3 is CAISQGADTEAFF. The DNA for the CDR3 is TGTGCCATCAGCCAGGGGGCGGACACTGAAGCTTTCTTT.

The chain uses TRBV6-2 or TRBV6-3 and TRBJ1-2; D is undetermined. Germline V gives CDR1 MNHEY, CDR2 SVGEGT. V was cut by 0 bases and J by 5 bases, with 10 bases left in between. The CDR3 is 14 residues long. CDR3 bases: TGTGCCAGCAGTTACTCGAAAACTTCGTATGGCTACACCTTC. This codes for CASSYSKTSYGYTF.

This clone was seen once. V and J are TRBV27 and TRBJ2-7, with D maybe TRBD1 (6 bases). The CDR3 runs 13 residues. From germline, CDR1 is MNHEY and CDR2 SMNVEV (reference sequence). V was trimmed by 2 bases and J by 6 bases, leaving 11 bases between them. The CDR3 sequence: CASSLTGYAEQYF. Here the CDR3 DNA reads TGTGCCAGCAGTTTAACAGGGTATGCCGAGCAGTACTTC.

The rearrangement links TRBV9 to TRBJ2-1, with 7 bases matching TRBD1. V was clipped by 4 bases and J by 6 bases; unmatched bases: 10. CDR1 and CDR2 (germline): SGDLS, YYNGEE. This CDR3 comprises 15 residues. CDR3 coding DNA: TGTGCCAGCAGCCCGAGACAGGGAACAATCAATGAGCAGTTCTTC. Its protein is CASSPRQGTINEQFF.

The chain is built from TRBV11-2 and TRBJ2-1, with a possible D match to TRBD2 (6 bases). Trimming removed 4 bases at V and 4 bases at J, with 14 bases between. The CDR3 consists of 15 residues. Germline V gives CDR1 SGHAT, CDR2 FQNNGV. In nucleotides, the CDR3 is TGTGCCAGCAGCTCTCGGGGGACCAATTACAATGAGCAGTTCTTC. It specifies CASSSRGTNYNEQFF. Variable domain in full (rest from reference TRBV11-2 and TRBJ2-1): EAGVAQSPRYKIIEKRQSVAFWCNPISGHATLYWYQQILGQGPKLLIQFQNNGVVDDSQLPKDRFSAERLKGVDSTLKIQPAKLEDSAVYLCASSSRGTNYNEQFFGPGTRLTVL.

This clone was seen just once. CDR3 in DNA: TGTGCCAGCAGACCCCTCTTAGCGGGAGGGCCGGGTTACGAGCAGTACTTC. Translation gives CASRPLLAGGPGYEQYF. The V gene is TRBV11-2, the J gene TRBJ2-7, with 11 bases fitting TRBD2. The CDR3 consists of 17 residues. Germline lookup yields CDR1 SGHAT and CDR2 FQNNGV. V trimming: 6 bases; J trimming: 4 bases; junction bases outside the gene matches: 14.

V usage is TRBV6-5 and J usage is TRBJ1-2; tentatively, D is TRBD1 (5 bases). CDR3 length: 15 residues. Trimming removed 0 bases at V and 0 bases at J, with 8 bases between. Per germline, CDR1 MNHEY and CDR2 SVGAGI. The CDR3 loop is CASSYSQATNYGYTF. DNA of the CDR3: TGTGCCAGCAGTTACTCACAGGCCACTAACTATGGCTACACCTTC.

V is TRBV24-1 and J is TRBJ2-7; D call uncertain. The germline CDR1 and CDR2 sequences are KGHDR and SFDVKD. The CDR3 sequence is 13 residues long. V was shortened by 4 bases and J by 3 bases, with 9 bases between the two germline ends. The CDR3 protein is CATSDPHSYEQYF. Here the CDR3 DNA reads TGTGCCACCAGTGACCCACACAGCTACGAGCAGTACTTC.

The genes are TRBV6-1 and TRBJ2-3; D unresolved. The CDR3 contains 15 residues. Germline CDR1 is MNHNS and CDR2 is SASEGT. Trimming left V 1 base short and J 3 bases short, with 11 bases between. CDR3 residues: CASSEVRSGTDTQYF. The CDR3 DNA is TGTGCCAGCAGTGAAGTGCGGTCTGGAACAGATACGCAGTATTTT.

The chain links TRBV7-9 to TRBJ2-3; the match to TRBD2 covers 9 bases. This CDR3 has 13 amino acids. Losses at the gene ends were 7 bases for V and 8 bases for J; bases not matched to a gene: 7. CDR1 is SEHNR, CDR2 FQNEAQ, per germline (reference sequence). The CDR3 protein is CASTVAGAGTQYF. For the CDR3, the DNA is TGTGCCAGCACCGTAGCGGGGGCGGGTACGCAGTATTTT.

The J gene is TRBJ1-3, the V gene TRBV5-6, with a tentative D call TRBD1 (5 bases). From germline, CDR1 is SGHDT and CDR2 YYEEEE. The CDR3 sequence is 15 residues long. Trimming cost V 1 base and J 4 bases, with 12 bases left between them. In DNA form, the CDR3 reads TGTGCCAGCAGCTTGCCGAGGGGAGGCGGAAACACCATATATTTT. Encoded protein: CASSLPRGGGNTIYF.

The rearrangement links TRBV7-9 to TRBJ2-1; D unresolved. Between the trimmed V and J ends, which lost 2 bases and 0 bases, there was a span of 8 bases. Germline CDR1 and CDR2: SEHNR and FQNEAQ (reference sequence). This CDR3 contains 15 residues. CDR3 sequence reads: CASSLLESSYNEQFF. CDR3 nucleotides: TGTGCCAGCAGCTTATTGGAGAGCTCCTACAATGAGCAGTTCTTC.

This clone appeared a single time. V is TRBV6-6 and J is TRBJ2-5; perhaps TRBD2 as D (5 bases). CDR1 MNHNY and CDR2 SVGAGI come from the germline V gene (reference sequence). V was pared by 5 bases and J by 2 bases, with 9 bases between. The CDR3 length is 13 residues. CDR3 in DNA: TGTGCCAGCAGTCCAGCGGCGCAAGAGACCCAGTACTTC. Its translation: CASSPAAQETQYF.

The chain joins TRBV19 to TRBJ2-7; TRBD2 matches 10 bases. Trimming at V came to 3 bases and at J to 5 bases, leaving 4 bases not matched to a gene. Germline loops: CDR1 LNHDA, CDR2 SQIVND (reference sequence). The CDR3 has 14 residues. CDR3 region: CASSIGLAGDEQYF. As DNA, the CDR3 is TGTGCCAGTAGTATCGGTCTAGCGGGGGACGAGCAGTACTTC.

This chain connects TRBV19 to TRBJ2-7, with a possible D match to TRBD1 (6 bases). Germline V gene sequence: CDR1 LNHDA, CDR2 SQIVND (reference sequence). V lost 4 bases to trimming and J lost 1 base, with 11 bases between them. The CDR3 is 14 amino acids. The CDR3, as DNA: TGTGCCAGTAGTAGGGCAGGGGAATCCTACGAGCAGTACTTC. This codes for CASSRAGESYEQYF.

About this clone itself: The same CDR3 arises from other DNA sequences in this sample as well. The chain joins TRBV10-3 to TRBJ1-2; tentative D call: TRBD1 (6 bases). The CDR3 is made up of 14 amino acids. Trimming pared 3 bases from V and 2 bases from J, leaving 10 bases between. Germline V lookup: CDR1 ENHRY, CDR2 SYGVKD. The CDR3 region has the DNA TGTGCCATCAGTGACGGGGACACGAACTATGGCTACACCTTC. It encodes CAISDGDTNYGYTF.

CDR3 region: CASSRSIQGWGETQYF. The CDR3 DNA sequence: TGCGCCAGCAGCCGATCCATACAGGGGTGGGGGGAGACCCAGTACTTC. The chain combines TRBV4-1 with TRBJ2-5; 7 nucleotides agree with TRBD1. Germline CDR1 and CDR2: MGHRA and YSYEKL. The CDR3 has 16 amino acids. With V trimmed by 4 bases and J by 5 bases, 13 bases remained unmatched.

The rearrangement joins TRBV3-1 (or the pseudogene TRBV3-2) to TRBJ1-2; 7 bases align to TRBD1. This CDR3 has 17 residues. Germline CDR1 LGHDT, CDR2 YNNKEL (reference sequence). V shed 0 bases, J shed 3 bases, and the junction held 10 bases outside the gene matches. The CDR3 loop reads CASSQEVGAGGYYGYTF. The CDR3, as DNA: TGTGCCAGCAGCCAAGAAGTGGGTGCAGGGGGGTACTATGGCTACACCTTC.